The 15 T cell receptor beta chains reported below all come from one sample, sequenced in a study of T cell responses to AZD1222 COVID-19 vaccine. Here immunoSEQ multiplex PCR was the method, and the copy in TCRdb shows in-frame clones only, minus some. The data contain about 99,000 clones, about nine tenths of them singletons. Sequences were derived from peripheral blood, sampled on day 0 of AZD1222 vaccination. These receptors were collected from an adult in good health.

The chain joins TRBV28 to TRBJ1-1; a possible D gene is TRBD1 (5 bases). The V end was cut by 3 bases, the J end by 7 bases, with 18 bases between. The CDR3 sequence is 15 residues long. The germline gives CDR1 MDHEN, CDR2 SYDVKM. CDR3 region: CASSFLAGEGNEAFF. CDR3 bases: TGTGCCAGCAGTTTTCTTGCGGGGGAAGGAAATGAAGCTTTCTTT.

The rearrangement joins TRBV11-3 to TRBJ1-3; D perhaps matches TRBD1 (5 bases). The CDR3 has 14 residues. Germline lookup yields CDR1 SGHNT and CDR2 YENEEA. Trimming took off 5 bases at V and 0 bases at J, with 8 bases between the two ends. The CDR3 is CASSRGSSGNTIYF. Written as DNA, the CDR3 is TGTGCCAGCAGCCGGGGGAGCTCTGGAAACACCATATATTTT.

CDR3 coding DNA: TGTGCCAGCAGACTGGGACAGGGGGCGCCTGGAAACACCATATATTTT. It encodes CASRLGQGAPGNTIYF. The chain recombines TRBV2 with TRBJ1-3; 12 positions match TRBD1. J gave up 2 bases and V 6 bases, and 5 bases lay outside the gene matches. This CDR3 is 16 amino acids long. From germline, CDR1 is SNHLY and CDR2 FYNNEI. Drawing the rest from reference TRBV2 and TRBJ1-3, the complete variable domain is EPEVTQTPSHQVTQMGQEVILRCVPISNHLYFYWYRQILGQKVEFLVSFYNNEISEKSEIFDDQFSVERPDGSNFTLKIRSTKLEDSAMYFCASRLGQGAPGNTIYFGEGSWLTVV.

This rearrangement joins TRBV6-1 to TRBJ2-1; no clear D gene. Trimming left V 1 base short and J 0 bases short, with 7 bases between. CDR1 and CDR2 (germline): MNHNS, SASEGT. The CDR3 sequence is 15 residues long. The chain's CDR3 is CASSEDMSSYNEQFF. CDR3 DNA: TGTGCCAGCAGTGAAGATATGAGCTCCTACAATGAGCAGTTCTTC.

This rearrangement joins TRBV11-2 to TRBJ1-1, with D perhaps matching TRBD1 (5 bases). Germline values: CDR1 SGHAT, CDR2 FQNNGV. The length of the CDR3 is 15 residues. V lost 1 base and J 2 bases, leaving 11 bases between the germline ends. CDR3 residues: CASSLGGNGNTEAFF. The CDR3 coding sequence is TGTGCCAGCAGCTTAGGGGGGAACGGCAACACTGAAGCTTTCTTT.

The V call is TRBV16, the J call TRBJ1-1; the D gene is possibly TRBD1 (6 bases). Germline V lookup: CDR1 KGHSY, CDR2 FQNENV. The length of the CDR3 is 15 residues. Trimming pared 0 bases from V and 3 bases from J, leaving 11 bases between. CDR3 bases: TGTGCCAGCAGCCAATCTCAGGGGAGGGACACTGAAGCTTTCTTT. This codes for CASSQSQGRDTEAFF.

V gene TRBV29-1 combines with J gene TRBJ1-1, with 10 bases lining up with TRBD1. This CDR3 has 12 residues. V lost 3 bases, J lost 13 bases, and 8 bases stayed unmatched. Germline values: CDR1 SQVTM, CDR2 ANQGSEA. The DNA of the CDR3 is TGCAGCGTTGATTGGACAGGGGGGTTTGGTTTCTTT. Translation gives CSVDWTGGFGFF.

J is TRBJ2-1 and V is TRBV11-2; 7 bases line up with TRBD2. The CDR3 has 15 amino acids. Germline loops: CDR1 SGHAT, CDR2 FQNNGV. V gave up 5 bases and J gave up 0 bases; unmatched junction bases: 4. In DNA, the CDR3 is TGTGCCAGCAGCCGGGGGAGGGGCTCCTACAATGAGCAGTTCTTC. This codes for CASSRGRGSYNEQFF.

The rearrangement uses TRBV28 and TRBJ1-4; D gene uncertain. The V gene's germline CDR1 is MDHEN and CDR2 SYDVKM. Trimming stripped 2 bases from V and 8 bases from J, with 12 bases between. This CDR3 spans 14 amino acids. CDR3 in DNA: TGTGCCAGCAGTTTAGGGTGGGCAGGAGAAAAACTGTTTTTT. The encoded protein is CASSLGWAGEKLFF.

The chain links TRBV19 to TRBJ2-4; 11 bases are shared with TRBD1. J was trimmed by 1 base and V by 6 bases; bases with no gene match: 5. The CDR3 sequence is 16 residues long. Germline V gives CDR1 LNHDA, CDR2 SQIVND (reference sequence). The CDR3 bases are TGTGCCAGTAGCGAAGGACAGGGGGCTGCCAAAAACATTCAGTACTTC. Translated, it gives CASSEGQGAAKNIQYF.

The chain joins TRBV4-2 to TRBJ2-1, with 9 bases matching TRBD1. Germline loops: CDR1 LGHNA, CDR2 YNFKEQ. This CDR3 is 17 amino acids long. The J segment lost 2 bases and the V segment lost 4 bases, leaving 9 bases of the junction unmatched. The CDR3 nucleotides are TGTGCCAGCAGCCTTGCACAGGGGGCTTACACCTACAATGAGCAGTTCTTC. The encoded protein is CASSLAQGAYTYNEQFF.

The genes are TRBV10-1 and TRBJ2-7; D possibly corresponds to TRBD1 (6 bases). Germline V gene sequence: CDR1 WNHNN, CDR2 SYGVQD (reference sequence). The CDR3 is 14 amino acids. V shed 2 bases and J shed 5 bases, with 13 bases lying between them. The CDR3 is CASSEGVTGNEQYF. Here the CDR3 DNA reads TGCGCCAGCAGTGAGGGGGTAACAGGGAACGAGCAGTACTTC.

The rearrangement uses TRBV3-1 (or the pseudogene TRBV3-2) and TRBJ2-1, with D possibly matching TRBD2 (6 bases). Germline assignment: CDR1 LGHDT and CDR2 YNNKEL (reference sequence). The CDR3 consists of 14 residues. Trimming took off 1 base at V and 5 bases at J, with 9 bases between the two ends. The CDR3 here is CASSQGTTNNEQFF. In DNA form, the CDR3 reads TGTGCCAGCAGCCAAGGGACTACAAACAATGAGCAGTTCTTC.

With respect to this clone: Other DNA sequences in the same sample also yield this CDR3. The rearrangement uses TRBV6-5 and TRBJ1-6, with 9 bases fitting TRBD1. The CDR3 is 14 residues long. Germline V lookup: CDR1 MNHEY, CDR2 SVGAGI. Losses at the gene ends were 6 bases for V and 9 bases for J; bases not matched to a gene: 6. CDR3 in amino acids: CASSLDRGGSPLHF. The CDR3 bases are TGTGCCAGCAGCCTGGACAGGGGAGGTTCACCCCTCCACTTT.

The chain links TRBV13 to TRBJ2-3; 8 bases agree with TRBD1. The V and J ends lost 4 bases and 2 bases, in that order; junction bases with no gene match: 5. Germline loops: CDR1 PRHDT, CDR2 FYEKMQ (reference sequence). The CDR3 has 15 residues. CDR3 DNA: TGTGCCAGCAGCTCAGGACAGGGCCCCACAGATACGCAGTATTTT. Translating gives CASSSGQGPTDTQYF.